The 17 T cell receptor beta chains presented below share a single source sample, sequenced in a study of blood T cell repertoires in COVID-19. The repertoire was sequenced with immunoSEQ multiplex PCR; TCRdb's copy has only in-frame clones and lacks some. Counted here are 130,000 to 150,000 clones, approximately 90% occurring once; the ten biggest clones make up around 1.5%. The sequenced material came from peripheral blood. These receptors were obtained from a human donor in a cohort sampled during active COVID-19.

Notes on this clone: In the same sample, other DNA sequences code for this CDR3. The V call is TRBV7-2, the J call TRBJ1-2, with D perhaps matching TRBD1 (6 bases). CDR1 is SGHTA, CDR2 FQGNSA, per germline. Trimming removed 5 bases at V and 8 bases at J, with 15 bases between. This CDR3 has 13 amino acids. The CDR3 protein is CASSLWGGHGYTF. DNA for the CDR3: TGTGCCAGCAGCCTTTGGGGGGGCCACGGCTACACCTTC.

The V and J genes are TRBV2 and TRBJ1-1, with D possibly being TRBD1 (5 bases). The CDR3 loop spans 14 amino acids. The V gene lost 7 bases and the J gene lost 4 bases, with 16 bases spanning the gap. Germline assignment: CDR1 SNHLY and CDR2 FYNNEI. CDR3 protein: CASTSREQGTEAFF. DNA of the CDR3: TGTGCCAGCACCTCTCGAGAGCAGGGCACTGAAGCTTTCTTT.

This chain connects TRBV4-1 to TRBJ1-5; D unresolved. V gave up 4 bases and J gave up 2 bases, with 12 bases separating them. This CDR3 is built from 15 residues. CDR1 is MGHRA and CDR2 is YSYEKL in the germline V gene. CDR3 coding DNA: TGCGCCAGCAGCCTGGGCTCCCTCGGCAATCAGCCCCAGCATTTT. Translating gives CASSLGSLGNQPQHF.

As DNA, the CDR3 is TGTGCCAGCAGCTTCAGGGGCCCTGAAGCTTTCTTT. It specifies CASSFRGPEAFF. The chain is built from TRBV7-2 and TRBJ1-1; tentative D call: TRBD1 (6 bases). The CDR3 consists of 12 residues. The germline V gene has CDR1 SGHTA and CDR2 FQGNSA. The V end lost 3 bases, the J end lost 6 bases, and 8 bases lay between the germline ends.

This clone has just one count. CDR3 in DNA: TGTGCCAGTAGTATTGATGGACAGGGGTATGAGCAGTACTTC. Protein product: CASSIDGQGYEQYF. The chain couples TRBV19 to TRBJ2-7; 9 bases agree with TRBD1. V gave up 3 bases and J gave up 7 bases; unmatched junction bases: 7. Germline assignment: CDR1 LNHDA and CDR2 SQIVND (reference sequence). CDR3 size: 14 residues. Filled out from reference TRBV19 and TRBJ2-7, the complete variable domain reads DGGITQSPKYLFRKEGQNVTLSCEQNLNHDAMYWYRQDPGQGLRLIYYSQIVNDFQKGDIAEGYSVSREKKESFPLTVTSAQKNPTAFYLCASSIDGQGYEQYFGPGTRLTVT.

This chain joins TRBV6-5 and TRBJ1-2; D possibly corresponds to TRBD1 (6 bases). The ends were cut back, 6 bases at V and 4 bases at J, with 15 bases in the middle. The CDR3 runs to 14 residues. Germline V CDR1 and CDR2: MNHEY, SVGAGI. The CDR3, as DNA: TGTGCCAGCAGAGCCCCGGGGGGCCGCTATGGCTACACCTTC. It codes for CASRAPGGRYGYTF.

The rearrangement links TRBV6-4 to TRBJ2-2; TRBD2 matches at 8 bases. Trimming removed 7 bases from V and 6 bases from J; junction bases left unmatched: 7. CDR1 and CDR2 from the germline V gene are MRHNA and SNTAGT. This CDR3 has 14 amino acids. The CDR3 nucleotides read TGTGCCAGCACCCCGTCCGGGGGGGCCGGGGAGCTGTTTTTT. Translated, it gives CASTPSGGAGELFF.

The rearrangement links TRBV5-1 to TRBJ2-7; 12 nucleotides agree with TRBD1. J lost 2 bases, V lost 1 base, and 10 bases had no gene match. Looked up from germline, CDR1 is SGHRS and CDR2 is YFSETQ. This CDR3 comprises 18 residues. The CDR3 DNA is TGCGCCAGCAGCTTGCCCGGGACAGGGGGCGGAAGGGCCTACGAGCAGTACTTC. Its translation is CASSLPGTGGGRAYEQYF.

The chain joins TRBV5-1 to TRBJ2-3, with TRBD2 identical over 11 bases. J was trimmed by 1 base and V by 2 bases; bases with no gene match: 6. The CDR3 length is 17 residues. Looked up from germline, CDR1 is SGHRS and CDR2 is YFSETQ. The CDR3, as DNA: TGCGCCAGCAGCTTAGGAATACTAGCGGGGGGCACAGATACGCAGTATTTT. It is translated as CASSLGILAGGTDTQYF.

This clone was found a few times. This rearrangement joins TRBV2 to TRBJ1-6; 9 bases align to TRBD1. CDR3 length: 14 residues. Germline V CDR1 and CDR2: SNHLY, FYNNEI. The junction had 8 bases not matched to a gene; V was cut back by 7 bases and J by 10 bases. CDR3 sequence (DNA): TGTGCCAGCACTCGGACAGGGGTCTTGTCACCCCTCCACTTT. This codes for CASTRTGVLSPLHF.

The chain combines TRBV4-1 with TRBJ2-2; 7 bases line up with TRBD1. In germline, CDR1 is MGHRA, CDR2 YSYEKL. This CDR3 comprises 15 residues. The V gene end was trimmed by 4 bases and the J gene end by 2 bases; junction bases not matched to a gene: 4. CDR3 nucleotides: TGCGCCAGCAGCCCCAGACAGGGTAACACCGGGGAGCTGTTTTTT. Protein product: CASSPRQGNTGELFF.

V is TRBV25-1 and J is TRBJ1-1; D remains unclear. V was trimmed by 7 bases and J by 0 bases, leaving 3 bases between them. Germline V gives CDR1 MGHDK, CDR2 SYGVNS. This CDR3 is built from 11 residues. The CDR3 is CASTLNTEAFF. The CDR3 nucleotides are TGTGCCAGCACTTTGAACACTGAAGCTTTCTTT.

The V call is TRBV11-3, the J call TRBJ2-3; TRBD2 aligns across 9 bases. The CDR3 contains 14 residues. V lost 3 bases, J lost 7 bases, and 5 bases stayed unmatched. The germline V gene has CDR1 SGHNT and CDR2 YENEEA. The CDR3 protein is CASSFGSGGNTQYF. CDR3 DNA: TGTGCCAGCAGCTTCGGTAGCGGGGGAAATACGCAGTATTTT.

The rearrangement uses TRBV28 and TRBJ1-1; 10 bases align to TRBD1. The germline CDR1 and CDR2 sequences are MDHEN and SYDVKM. This CDR3 contains 14 residues. Trimming at V came to 6 bases and at J to 8 bases, leaving 9 bases not matched to a gene. This CDR3 reads CASRRTGGRLEAFF. Here the CDR3 DNA reads TGTGCCAGCAGAAGGACAGGGGGTCGTCTAGAAGCTTTCTTT.

The rearrangement uses TRBV7-9 and TRBJ1-1, with 7 positions matching TRBD1. CDR1 and CDR2 (germline): SEHNR, FQNEAQ (reference sequence). This CDR3 is built from 12 residues. Trimming took 3 bases from V and 11 from J; bases not matched to a gene: 6. For the CDR3, the DNA is TGTGCCAGCAGCTTCGGAGGGGGCATGGCTTTCTTT. It encodes CASSFGGGMAFF. Complete variable domain (other parts from reference TRBV7-9 and TRBJ1-1): DTGVSQNPRHKITKRGQNVTFRCDPISEHNRLYWYRQTLGQGPEFLTYFQNEAQLEKSRLLSDRFSAERPKGSFSTLEIQRTEQGDSAMYLCASSFGGGMAFFGQGTRLTVV.

This chain uses TRBV18 with TRBJ1-4; D remains unclear. Germline V gene sequence: CDR1 KGHSH, CDR2 LQKENI. The V end was cut by 3 bases, the J end by 5 bases, with 16 bases between. There are 16 residues in the CDR3. CDR3 region: CASSPRGAPVNEKLFF. CDR3 in DNA: TGTGCCAGCTCACCCCGAGGTGCTCCAGTAAATGAAAAACTGTTTTTT.

CDR3 in DNA: TGTGCCAGCAGCCCGACAGGGGGCGGGTCACCCCTCCACTTT. As protein: CASSPTGGGSPLHF. V is TRBV5-6 and J is TRBJ1-6; 10 nucleotides line up with TRBD1. The germline gives CDR1 SGHDT, CDR2 YYEEEE. This CDR3 comprises 14 residues. V lost 4 bases to trimming and J lost 10 bases; unmatched junction nucleotides: 5.